These 10 T cell receptor beta chains share one sample of origin, sequenced in a study of cytomegalovirus exposure and HLA in healthy donors. PCR used 60 Vbeta primers and 13 Jbeta primers. Method: immunoSEQ multiplex PCR; TCRdb's copy keeps in-frame clones and lacks some. The data show about 170,000 clones, around 74% seen once. The sample taken for sequencing was PBMCs. Receptors originate from a female donor in good health and CMV-seronegative.

The genes are TRBV19 and TRBJ1-2; TRBD1 aligns across 7 bases. The J segment lost 5 bases and the V segment lost 6 bases, leaving 6 bases of the junction unmatched. The germline CDR1 and CDR2 sequences are LNHDA and SQIVND (reference sequence). This CDR3 is built from 13 residues. CDR3 loop: CASRTGTAYGYTF. In nucleotides, the CDR3 is TGTGCCAGTAGAACCGGGACAGCTTATGGCTACACCTTC.

As to this clone: This specimen includes other DNA sequences encoding the same CDR3. V usage is TRBV5-4 and J usage is TRBJ2-1; the D is unclear. Germline values: CDR1 SGHNT, CDR2 YYREEE (reference sequence). CDR3 length: 13 residues. The V end was cut by 0 bases, the J end by 4 bases, with 5 bases between. The CDR3 bases are TGTGCCAGCAGCTTGGACGGTTACAATGAGCAGTTCTTC. Its translation is CASSLDGYNEQFF.

The gene calls are TRBV12-5 and TRBJ1-2, with 7 bases aligning to TRBD1. The V gene's germline CDR1 is LGHNT and CDR2 FRNRAP. The CDR3 contains 14 residues. With V trimmed by 6 bases and J by 1 base, 5 bases remained unmatched. As DNA, the CDR3 is TGTGCTAGTGGACGGGACAGAGTTAACTATGGCTACACCTTC. It encodes CASGRDRVNYGYTF.

The CDR3, as DNA: TGTGCCACCAGCAGAGAATCGACAGGGTGGAATGAAAAACTGTTTTTT. It translates to CATSRESTGWNEKLFF. The chain is built from TRBV15 and TRBJ1-4; TRBD1 aligns across 7 bases. Germline loops: CDR1 LNHNV, CDR2 YYDKDF (reference sequence). This CDR3 is 16 amino acids long. The J segment lost 5 bases and the V segment lost 0 bases, leaving 6 bases of the junction unmatched.

This chain joins TRBV5-1 and TRBJ1-1; unclear D gene. The CDR3 spans 13 residues. Per germline, CDR1 SGHRS and CDR2 YFSETQ. The ends were cut back, 4 bases at V and 2 bases at J, with 9 bases in the middle. CDR3 amino acids: CASSVSTNTEAFF. The DNA for the CDR3 is TGCGCCAGCAGCGTATCTACCAACACTGAAGCTTTCTTT.

The V call is TRBV19, the J call TRBJ1-1; D might be TRBD1 (6 bases). Germline V gives CDR1 LNHDA, CDR2 SQIVND (reference sequence). This CDR3 has 13 residues. Trimming took 4 bases from V and 1 from J, leaving 7 bases between them. The CDR3 DNA sequence: TGTGCCAGTAGTACAGGGGCGAACACTGAAGCTTTCTTT. The encoded protein is CASSTGANTEAFF.

The CDR3 nucleotides read TGCGCCAGCAGCTTTCTAGCGGGAGCCGCAGAGACCCAGTACTTC. Protein product: CASSFLAGAAETQYF. The V call is TRBV5-1, the J call TRBJ2-5; 10 bases match TRBD2. The CDR3 runs 15 residues. Germline CDR1 and CDR2: SGHRS and YFSETQ. The V segment lost 2 bases and the J segment 4 bases; nucleotides outside the gene matches: 5.

The chain carries TRBV29-1 and TRBJ2-7; 12 bases line up with TRBD2. This CDR3 contains 14 residues. Germline V gene sequence: CDR1 SQVTM, CDR2 ANQGSEA. V dropped 2 bases and J dropped 2; count of bases not matched to a gene: 1. The CDR3 reads CSVERTSGTYEQYF. CDR3 in DNA: TGCAGCGTTGAAAGGACTAGCGGGACCTACGAGCAGTACTTC.

The rearrangement links TRBV4-1 to TRBJ2-7, with D tentatively TRBD2 (6 bases). Germline V gene lookup returns CDR1 MGHRA and CDR2 YSYEKL. Trimming removed 4 bases at V and 3 bases at J, with 10 bases between. This CDR3 contains 13 residues. CDR3 in DNA: TGCGCCAGCAGCCGCTCGGAGGGCTACGAGCAGTACTTC. Encoded protein: CASSRSEGYEQYF.

V gene TRBV30 combines with J gene TRBJ2-1, with 7 bases aligning to TRBD2. The CDR3 consists of 15 residues. Germline CDR1 and CDR2: GTSNPN and SVGIG (reference sequence). With 3 bases clipped from V and 1 base from J, the junction kept 6 bases outside the gene matches. CDR3 amino acids: CAWRRLGGSYNEQFF. In DNA, the CDR3 is TGTGCCTGGAGGCGCCTGGGGGGGTCCTACAATGAGCAGTTCTTC.